This TCR beta chain is drawn from a study of blood T cell repertoires in COVID-19. Study information: Acute and convalescent COVID-19 samples came from the United States, Italy and Spain. PBMCs, B-cell-depleted T cells, or T cells provided the cDNA or gDNA that made up the material.

The CDR3 has 15 amino acids. Germline-derived CDR1 and CDR2 are WSHSY and SAAADI. Trimming pared 1 base from V and 0 bases from J, leaving 10 bases between. Per the original data handling: Amplification with reference gene primers provided the estimates of nucleated cell counts. Measured with immunoSEQ multiplex PCR; TCRdb has only the in-frame clones, and not every one. V, J and clone size reflect that table, while D and trimming were determined from the DNA. There are about 140,000 clones in the sample; around four fifths occur only once, and less than 5% lies in the top ten. This receptor was taken from a woman older than 75 with acute or convalescent COVID-19. The V call is TRBV10-2, the J call TRBJ2-7, with D hard to call. Sequences were obtained from peripheral blood. The CDR3 sequence is CASSEFSAYSYEQYF. The CDR3 DNA reads as TGCGCCAGCAGTGAGTTCAGTGCTTACTCCTACGAGCAGTACTTC.